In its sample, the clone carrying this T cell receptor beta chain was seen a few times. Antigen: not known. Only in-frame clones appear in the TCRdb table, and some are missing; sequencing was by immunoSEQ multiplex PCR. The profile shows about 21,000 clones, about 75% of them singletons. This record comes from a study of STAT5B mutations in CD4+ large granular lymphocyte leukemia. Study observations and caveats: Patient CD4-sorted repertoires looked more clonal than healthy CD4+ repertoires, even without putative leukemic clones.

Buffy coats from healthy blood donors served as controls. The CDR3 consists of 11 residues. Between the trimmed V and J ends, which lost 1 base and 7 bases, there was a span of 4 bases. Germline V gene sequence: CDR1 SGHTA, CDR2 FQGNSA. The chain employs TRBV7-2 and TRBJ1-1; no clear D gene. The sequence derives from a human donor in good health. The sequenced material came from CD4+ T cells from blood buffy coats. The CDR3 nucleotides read TGTGCCAGCAGCTTAGATGGTGAAGCTTTCTTT. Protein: CASSLDGEAFF.